This T cell receptor beta chain was documented in a study of early T cells in non-severe SARS-CoV-2 infection. For the study at large: Chains were not paired, and sequencing was done on bulk RNA from unsorted whole blood. Study-wide results and limits: VDJdb matching, biased toward anti-spike CD8 responses, missed private and CD4 specificities.

The CDR3 consists of 14 residues. V was pared by 1 base and J by 6 bases, with 13 bases between. Germline V gene sequence: CDR1 MGHRA, CDR2 YSYEKL. Turning to this clonotype: As yet, its antigen is unknown.

The TCR library protocol attached unique molecular identifiers to the individual cDNA molecules. MiXCR, applied by TCRdb to the 5' RACE reads, yields one record per CDR3 protein. The profile covers about 90,000 distinct CDR3 sequences, with roughly 14% appearing a single time and 5.5% to 8% taken by the ten largest. The rearrangement links TRBV4-1 to TRBJ2-7; D is unclear. The origin of this receptor is an adult who was a healthcare worker with PCR-confirmed SARS-CoV-2 infection or an uninfected control (not recorded which). The sequenced sample consisted of whole blood. The CDR3 here is CASSQVGQQSEQYF. The CDR3 coding sequence is TGCGCCAGCAGCCAAGTCGGGCAGCAATCCGAGCAGTACTTC.